This T cell receptor (beta chain) appears in the sequencing data of a study of OX40 agonist ivuxolimab in advanced cancers. On the study more broadly: Ivuxolimab, an agonistic anti-OX40 (CD134) antibody, was given to patients.

The germline CDR1 and CDR2 sequences are KGHSH and LQKENI. V lost 3 bases and J lost 0, with 11 bases in between. The CDR3 extends over 16 amino acids. This clone was seen more than once but under ten times. Produced via immunoSEQ multiplex PCR; TCRdb's table is partial and in-frame only. The sample lists 25,000 to 35,000 clones, 84% occurring once. The chain recombines TRBV18 with TRBJ1-4; a weak D match, TRBD1 (5 bases). This clonotype was sampled from an adult with an advanced solid tumor such as melanoma, head and neck, liver or kidney cancer. This specimen was CD4+ or CD8+ T cells sorted from blood, taken in a trial of the OX40 agonist ivuxolimab. In DNA form, the CDR3 reads TGTGCCAGCTCACCGACGCGGGGCGCAACTAATGAAAAACTGTTTTTT. The encoded protein is CASSPTRGATNEKLFF.